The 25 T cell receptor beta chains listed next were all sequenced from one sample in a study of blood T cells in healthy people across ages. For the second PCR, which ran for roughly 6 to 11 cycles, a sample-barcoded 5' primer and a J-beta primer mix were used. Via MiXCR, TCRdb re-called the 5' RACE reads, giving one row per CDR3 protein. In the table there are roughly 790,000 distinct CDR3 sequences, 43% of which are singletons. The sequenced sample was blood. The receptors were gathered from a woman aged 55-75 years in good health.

The CDR3 coding sequence is TGTGCCAGCAGCTCCTCCGGGACAGGTACAGATACGCAGTATTTT. Its protein is CASSSSGTGTDTQYF. This chain uses TRBV7-3 with TRBJ2-3; 8 bases line up with TRBD1. Trimming cost V 4 bases and J 3 bases; bases outside gene matches: 6. The CDR3 is 15 residues long. Germline V lookup: CDR1 SGHTA, CDR2 FQGTGA.

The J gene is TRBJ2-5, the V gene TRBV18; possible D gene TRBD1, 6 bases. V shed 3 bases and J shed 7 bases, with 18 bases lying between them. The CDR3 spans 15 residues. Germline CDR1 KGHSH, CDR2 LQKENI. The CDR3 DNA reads TGTGCCAGCTCACCGCAGGACAGCAGCGTAGGGACCCAGTACTTC. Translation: CASSPQDSSVGTQYF.

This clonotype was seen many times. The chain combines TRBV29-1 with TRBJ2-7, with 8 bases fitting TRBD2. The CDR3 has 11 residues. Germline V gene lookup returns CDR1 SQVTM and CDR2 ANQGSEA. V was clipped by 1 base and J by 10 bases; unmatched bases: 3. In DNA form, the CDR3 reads TGCAGCGTTGAAGGGCGGGAGGCACAGTACTTC. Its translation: CSVEGREAQYF.

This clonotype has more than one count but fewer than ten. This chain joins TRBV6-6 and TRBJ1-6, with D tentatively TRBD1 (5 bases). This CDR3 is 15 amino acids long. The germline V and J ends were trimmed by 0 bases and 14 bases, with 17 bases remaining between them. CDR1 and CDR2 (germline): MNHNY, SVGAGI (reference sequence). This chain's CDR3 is CASSYSASGPVTLHF. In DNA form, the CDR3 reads TGTGCCAGCAGTTACTCAGCGTCAGGGCCTGTCACCCTCCACTTT.

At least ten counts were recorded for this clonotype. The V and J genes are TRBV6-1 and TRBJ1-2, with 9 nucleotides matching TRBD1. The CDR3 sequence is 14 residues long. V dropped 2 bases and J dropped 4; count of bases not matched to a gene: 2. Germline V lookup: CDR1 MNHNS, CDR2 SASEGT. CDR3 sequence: CASSETGGSYGYTF. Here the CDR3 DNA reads TGTGCCAGCAGTGAAACAGGGGGCAGCTATGGCTACACCTTC.

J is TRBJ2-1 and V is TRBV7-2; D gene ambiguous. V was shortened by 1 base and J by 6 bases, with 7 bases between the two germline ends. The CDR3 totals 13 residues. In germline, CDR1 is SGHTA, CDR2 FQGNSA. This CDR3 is CASSLGVPNEQFF. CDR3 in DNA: TGTGCCAGCAGCTTAGGAGTCCCCAATGAGCAGTTCTTC.

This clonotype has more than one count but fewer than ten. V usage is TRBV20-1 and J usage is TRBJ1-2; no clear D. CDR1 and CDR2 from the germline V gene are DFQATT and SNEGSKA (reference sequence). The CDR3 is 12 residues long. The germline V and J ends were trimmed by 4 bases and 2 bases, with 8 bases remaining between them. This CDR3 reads CSATAVNYGYTF. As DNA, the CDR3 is TGCAGTGCTACGGCAGTGAACTATGGCTACACCTTC.

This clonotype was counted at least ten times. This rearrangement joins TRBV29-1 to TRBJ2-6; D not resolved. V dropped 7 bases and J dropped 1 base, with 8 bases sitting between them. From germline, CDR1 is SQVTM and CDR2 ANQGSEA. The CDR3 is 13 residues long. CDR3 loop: CSALFSGANVLTF. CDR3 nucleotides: TGCAGCGCTCTCTTTTCTGGGGCCAACGTCCTGACTTTC.

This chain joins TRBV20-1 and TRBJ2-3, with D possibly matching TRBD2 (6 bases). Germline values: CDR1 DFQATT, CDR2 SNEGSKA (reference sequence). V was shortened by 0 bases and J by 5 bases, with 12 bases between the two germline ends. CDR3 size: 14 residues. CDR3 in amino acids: CSARDSLARDTQYF. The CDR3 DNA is TGCAGTGCTAGAGATTCACTAGCCCGAGATACGCAGTATTTT.

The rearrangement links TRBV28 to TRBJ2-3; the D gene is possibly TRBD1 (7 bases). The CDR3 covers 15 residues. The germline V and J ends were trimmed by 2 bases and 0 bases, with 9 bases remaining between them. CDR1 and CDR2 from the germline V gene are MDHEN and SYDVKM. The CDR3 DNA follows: TGTGCCAGCAGTTTACAGGGGGGTAGCACAGATACGCAGTATTTT. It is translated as CASSLQGGSTDTQYF.

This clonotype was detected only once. CDR3 sequence: CASSQGQVGADTQYF. The CDR3 DNA is TGCGCCAGCAGCCAAGGACAGGTCGGCGCAGATACGCAGTATTTT. This chain uses TRBV10-1 with TRBJ2-3; TRBD1 agrees at 7 bases. The CDR3 spans 15 residues. From germline, CDR1 is WNHNN and CDR2 SYGVQD (reference sequence). Germline trimming cut 6 bases from V and 4 bases from J; bases unmatched to any gene: 10.

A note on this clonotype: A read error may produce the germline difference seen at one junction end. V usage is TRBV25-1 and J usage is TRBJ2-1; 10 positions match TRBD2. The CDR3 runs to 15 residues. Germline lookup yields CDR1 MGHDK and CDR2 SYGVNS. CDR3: CSSSEAGGPYNEQFF. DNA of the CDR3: TGTTCCAGCAGTGAAGCGGGGGGGCCGTACAATGAGCAGTTCTTC.

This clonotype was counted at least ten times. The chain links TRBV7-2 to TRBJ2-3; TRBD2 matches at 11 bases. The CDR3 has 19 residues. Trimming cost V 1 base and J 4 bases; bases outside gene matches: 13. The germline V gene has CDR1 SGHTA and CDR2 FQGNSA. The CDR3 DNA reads TGTGCCAGCAGCTTAGGGCAGCGGGCTAGCGGGAGGATGGCAGATACGCAGTATTTT. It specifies CASSLGQRASGRMADTQYF. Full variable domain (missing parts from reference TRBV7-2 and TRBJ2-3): GAGVSQSPSNKVTEKGKDVELRCDPISGHTALYWYRQSLGQGLEFLIYFQGNSAPDKSGLPSDRFSAERTGGSVSTLTIQRTQQEDSAVYLCASSLGQRASGRMADTQYFGPGTRLTVL.

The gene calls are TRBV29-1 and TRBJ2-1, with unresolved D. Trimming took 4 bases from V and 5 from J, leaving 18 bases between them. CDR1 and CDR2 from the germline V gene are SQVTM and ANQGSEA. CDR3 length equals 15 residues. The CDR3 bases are TGCAGCGTTGGAAGGTTACTAACGAACAACAATGAGCAGTTCTTC. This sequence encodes CSVGRLLTNNNEQFF.

As DNA, the CDR3 is TGTGCCAGCAGCTTAGTTATTGGTGACGAGCAGTACTTC. It codes for CASSLVIGDEQYF. The chain uses TRBV7-9 and TRBJ2-7; D is unresolved. The CDR3 spans 13 residues. Germline CDR1 reads SEHNR; CDR2 reads FQNEAQ (reference sequence). The germline V and J ends were trimmed by 1 base and 5 bases, with 9 bases remaining between them.

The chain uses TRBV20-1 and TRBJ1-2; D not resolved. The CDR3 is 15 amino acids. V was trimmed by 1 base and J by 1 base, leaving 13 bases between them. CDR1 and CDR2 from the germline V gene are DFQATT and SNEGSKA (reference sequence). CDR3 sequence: CSARVGRADNYGYTF. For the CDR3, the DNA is TGCAGTGCTAGAGTTGGGCGGGCCGATAACTATGGCTACACCTTC.

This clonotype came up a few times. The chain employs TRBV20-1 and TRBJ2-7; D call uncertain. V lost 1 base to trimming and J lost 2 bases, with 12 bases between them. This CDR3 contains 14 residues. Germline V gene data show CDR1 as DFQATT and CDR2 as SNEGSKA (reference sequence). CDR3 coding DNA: TGCAGTGCTAGAGTCGAGACGGTAACCTACGAGCAGTACTTC. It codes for CSARVETVTYEQYF.

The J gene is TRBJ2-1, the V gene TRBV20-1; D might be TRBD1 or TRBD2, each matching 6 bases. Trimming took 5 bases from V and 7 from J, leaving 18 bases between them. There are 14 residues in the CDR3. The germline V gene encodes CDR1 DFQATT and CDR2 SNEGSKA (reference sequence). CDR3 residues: CSAGPQTGRNEQFF. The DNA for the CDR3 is TGCAGTGCTGGGCCCCAAACAGGGAGGAATGAGCAGTTCTTC.

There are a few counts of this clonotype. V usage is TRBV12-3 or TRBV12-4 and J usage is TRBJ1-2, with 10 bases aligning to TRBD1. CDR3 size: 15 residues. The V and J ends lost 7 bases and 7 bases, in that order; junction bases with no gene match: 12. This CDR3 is CASTDLDRGQGGYTF. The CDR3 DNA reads TGTGCCAGCACCGATCTCGACAGGGGGCAGGGTGGCTACACCTTC.

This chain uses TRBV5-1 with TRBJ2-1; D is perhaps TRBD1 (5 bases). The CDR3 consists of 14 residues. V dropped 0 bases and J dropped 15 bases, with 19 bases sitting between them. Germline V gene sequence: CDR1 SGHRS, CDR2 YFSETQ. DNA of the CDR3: TGCGCCAGCAGCTTGGGGCAAGTCCAAGATAGGGGGTTCTTC. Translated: CASSLGQVQDRGFF.

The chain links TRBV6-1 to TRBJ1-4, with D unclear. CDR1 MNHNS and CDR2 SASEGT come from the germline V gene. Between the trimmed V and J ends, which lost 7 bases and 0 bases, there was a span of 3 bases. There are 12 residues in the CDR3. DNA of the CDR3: TGTGCCAGCAAATCAACTAATGAAAAACTGTTTTTT. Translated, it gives CASKSTNEKLFF.

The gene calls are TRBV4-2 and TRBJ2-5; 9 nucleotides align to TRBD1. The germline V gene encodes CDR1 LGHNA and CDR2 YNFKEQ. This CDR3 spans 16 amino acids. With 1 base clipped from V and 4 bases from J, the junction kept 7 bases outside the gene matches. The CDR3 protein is CASSQGQGEQGETQYF. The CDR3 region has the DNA TGTGCCAGCAGCCAAGGACAGGGGGAGCAAGGAGAGACCCAGTACTTC.

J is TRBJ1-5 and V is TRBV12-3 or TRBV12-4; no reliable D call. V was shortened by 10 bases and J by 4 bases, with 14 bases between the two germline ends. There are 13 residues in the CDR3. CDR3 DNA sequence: TGTGCCACTACGCGGGGTGCAAATCAGCCCCAGCATTTT. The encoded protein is CATTRGANQPQHF.

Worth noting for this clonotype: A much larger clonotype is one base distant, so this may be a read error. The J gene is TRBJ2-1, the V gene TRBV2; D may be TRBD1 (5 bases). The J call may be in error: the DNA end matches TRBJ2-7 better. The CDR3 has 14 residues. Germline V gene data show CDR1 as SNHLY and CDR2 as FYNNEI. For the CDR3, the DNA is TGTGCCAGCAGTAAGGGCCGGACGGACAATGAGCAGTACTTC. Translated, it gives CASSKGRTDNEQYF.

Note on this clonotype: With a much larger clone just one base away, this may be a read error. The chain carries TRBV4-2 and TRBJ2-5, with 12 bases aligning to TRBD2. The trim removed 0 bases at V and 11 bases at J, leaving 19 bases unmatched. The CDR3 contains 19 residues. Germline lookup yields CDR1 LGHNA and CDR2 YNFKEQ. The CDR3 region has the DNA TGTGCCAGCAGCCAAGATCTTGGACTAGCGGGGAACCCTGGGAATGAGCAGTACTTC. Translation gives CASSQDLGLAGNPGNEQYF.